The TCR beta chain described here comes from a study of cytomegalovirus exposure and HLA in healthy donors. Worth noting for this clone: The antigen is unknown.

The primer mix had 60 Vbeta and 13 Jbeta primers. Produced via immunoSEQ multiplex PCR; TCRdb's table is partial and in-frame only. The sample yields fewer than 200,000 clones, 70% to 80% seen once. Overall study findings and caveats: In the analysis, some V segments, TRBV6-2 and TRBV6-3 included, were excluded as indistinguishable. Later on, a genetic analysis was performed. It linked a missense variant in DCLRE1C with V- and J-gene trimming of TCR beta.

Germline CDR1 KGHSH, CDR2 LQKENI. The CDR3 is made up of 14 amino acids. Trimming left V 3 bases short and J 7 bases short, with 15 bases between. Sequenced sample: PBMCs. The chain joins TRBV18 to TRBJ1-2, with D tentatively TRBD1 (6 bases). This TCR was sampled from a woman aged 40 to 49 in good health and CMV-seronegative. The CDR3 DNA sequence: TGTGCCAGCTCACCGAAACCGGACAGTTTTGGCTACACCTTC. This gives the protein CASSPKPDSFGYTF.